One TCR beta chain is described in this entry. As yet, its antigen is unknown. The V gene's germline CDR1 is MNHNY and CDR2 SVGAGI (reference sequence). V dropped 8 bases and J dropped 7 bases, with 12 bases sitting between them. This CDR3 is built from 12 residues. The data originate from a study of Tregs in tolerant kidney transplant recipients. Study observations and caveats: No direct test of biological reproducibility was done here. Nucleotide sequences could not be compared across some patients' samples due to primer changes. Antigen-driven expansion was suggested because donor-specific Tregs expanded more than all Tregs in tolerant patients.

Related graft donors supplied nonmyeloablative bone marrow transplants, and mixed chimerism was transient. Thawed PBMCs were FACS-sorted into unstimulated CD4+CD25+CD127- regulatory T cells, CD4+CD25- non-regulatory cells, CD4 and CD8 cells. Sequenced by immunoSEQ multiplex PCR; TCRdb stores in-frame clones only, minus some. The sample lists roughly 54,000 clones, about nine tenths occurring once. The TCR originated in a human patient who received a combined kidney and bone marrow transplant. Some of the T cells may derive from the graft donor. The V call is TRBV6-6, the J call TRBJ1-5, with no clear D. The material sequenced was CD8+ T cells from blood (PBMCs), taken 12 months after the transplant. The CDR3 is CASGFEVQPQHF. The CDR3 nucleotides read TGTGCCAGCGGGTTCGAGGTCCAGCCCCAGCATTTT.